These 9 T cell receptor beta chains came from one sample sequenced in a study of T cell repertoires in cytomegalovirus infection. These receptors lack a known antigen. Using its own MiXCR run on the reads, TCRdb lists one record per CDR3 protein. The sample records about 920,000 distinct CDR3 sequences, more than 25% being singletons. This specimen consisted of cultured CD8+ T cells from PBMCs, obtained from culture after CMV antigen stimulation. The source of these receptors is a human donor in good health (CMV status not recorded). Some clones in this sample may be carry-over from other donors' samples.

The V and J genes are TRBV25-1 and TRBJ1-1, with D perhaps TRBD1 (5 bases). The germline CDR1 and CDR2 sequences are MGHDK and SYGVNS. Trimming removed 6 bases at V and 7 bases at J, with 18 bases between. The CDR3 is 14 amino acids. The CDR3 DNA sequence: TGTGCCAGCAGCAACCTCCGGGACTCCCATGAAGCTTTCTTT. Translation gives CASSNLRDSHEAFF.

This clonotype was seen ten or more times. The J gene is TRBJ2-1, the V gene TRBV7-2; D unresolved. V was trimmed by 5 bases and J by 7 bases, leaving 6 bases between them. Germline V CDR1 and CDR2: SGHTA, FQGNSA. The CDR3 covers 11 residues. CDR3 sequence: CASSPMNEQFF. CDR3 bases: TGTGCCAGCAGCCCGATGAATGAGCAGTTCTTC. Full variable domain (missing parts from reference TRBV7-2 and TRBJ2-1): GAGVSQSPSNKVTEKGKDVELRCDPISGHTALYWYRQSLGQGLEFLIYFQGNSAPDKSGLPSDRFSAERTGGSVSTLTIQRTQQEDSAVYLCASSPMNEQFFGPGTRLTVL.

This clonotype was seen a handful of times. CDR3 loop: CASSHTPPGPGGNQPQHF. DNA for the CDR3: TGTGCCAGCAGTCACACCCCTCCGGGGCCGGGGGGCAATCAGCCCCAGCATTTT. V is TRBV12-3 or TRBV12-4 and J is TRBJ1-5; D possibly corresponds to TRBD1 (5 bases). Trimming left V 5 bases short and J 2 bases short, with 22 bases between. The CDR3 totals 18 residues.

The sample holds many counts of this clonotype. The chain combines TRBV7-6 with TRBJ1-1; 10 positions agree with TRBD1. Germline assignment: CDR1 SGHVS and CDR2 FNYEAQ. With 5 bases clipped from V and 6 bases from J, the junction kept 6 bases outside the gene matches. The CDR3 totals 14 residues. The CDR3 region has the DNA TGTGCCAGCAGCAACCGGACAGGGGGGGCTGAAGCTTTCTTT. Its protein product is CASSNRTGGAEAFF.

This sequence joins TRBV5-5 and TRBJ1-3; no clear D gene. The CDR3 extends over 14 amino acids. Germline CDR1 is SGHKS and CDR2 is YYEKEE (reference sequence). Trimming took 3 bases from V and 0 from J, leaving 7 bases between them. The CDR3 DNA reads TGTGCCAGCAGCTCGACCTTCTCTGGAAACACCATATATTTT. This codes for CASSSTFSGNTIYF.

This clonotype was recorded many times. The chain uses TRBV7-6 and TRBJ2-3; no firm D call. Germline V gene data show CDR1 as SGHVS and CDR2 as FNYEAQ. CDR3 length: 15 residues. V lost 3 bases, J lost 3 bases, and 13 bases lay in between. CDR3 in DNA: TGTGCCAGCAGCTTCCGTAGCCCGGCAACAGATACGCAGTATTTT. Translating it yields CASSFRSPATDTQYF.

The chain is built from TRBV12-3 or TRBV12-4 and TRBJ2-3; TRBD1 matches 7 bases. V was pared by 10 bases and J by 0 bases, with 10 bases of the junction left unmatched. The CDR3 runs to 15 residues. The DNA of the CDR3 is TGTGCCACCGTGGCCGGGGACAGAAGCACAGATACGCAGTATTTT. This translates into CATVAGDRSTDTQYF.

A few counts support this clonotype. V is TRBV7-9 and J is TRBJ2-5; 9 bases line up with TRBD2. This CDR3 has 16 amino acids. In germline, CDR1 is SEHNR, CDR2 FQNEAQ (reference sequence). J lost 2 bases, V lost 5 bases, and 9 bases had no gene match. The CDR3 reads CASSVFLAGKQETQYF. DNA for the CDR3: TGTGCCAGCAGCGTATTTCTAGCGGGGAAACAAGAGACCCAGTACTTC.

This clonotype has just a few counts. This chain connects TRBV7-9 to TRBJ1-2; D might be TRBD1 (6 bases). Germline CDR1 SEHNR, CDR2 FQNEAQ (reference sequence). V lost 1 base, J lost 8 bases, and 20 bases lay in between. The CDR3 has 16 residues. CDR3 in DNA: TGTGCCAGCAGCTTAGGGGAAGGACGACGGGGGGGCGGCTACACCTTC. Encoded protein: CASSLGEGRRGGGYTF.